These 25 T cell receptor beta chains share one sample of origin, sequenced in a study of blood T cell repertoires in COVID-19. Repertoires were generated with immunoSEQ multiplex PCR, while TCRdb's copy carries only in-frame clones and drops some. In the table there are roughly 120,000 clones, 85% of which are singletons. Sequencing was carried out using peripheral blood. These receptors were taken from a woman aged 60-75 years with COVID-19, enrolled during active disease.

CDR3 amino acids: CASSPTGTGYTEAFF. The CDR3, as DNA: TGTGCCAGCTCACCAACCGGGACAGGGTACACTGAAGCTTTCTTT. The chain joins TRBV18 to TRBJ1-1, with TRBD1 matching over 9 bases. The CDR3 runs to 15 residues. With 2 bases clipped from V and 3 bases from J, the junction kept 4 bases outside the gene matches. CDR1 is KGHSH and CDR2 is LQKENI in the germline V gene.

The chain combines TRBV9 with TRBJ2-5, with D maybe TRBD2 (5 bases). The V gene lost 0 bases and the J gene lost 4 bases, with 13 bases spanning the gap. Germline CDR1 is SGDLS and CDR2 is YYNGEE. This CDR3 contains 15 residues. CDR3 sequence (DNA): TGTGCCAGCAGCGTAGCCCCAAGTGAGGGAGAGACCCAGTACTTC. Protein product: CASSVAPSEGETQYF.

The rearrangement links TRBV27 to TRBJ2-3, with a tentative D call TRBD2 (5 bases). The CDR3 runs to 16 residues. The germline V gene encodes CDR1 MNHEY and CDR2 SMNVEV (reference sequence). The V and J ends lost 5 bases and 0 bases respectively, with 15 bases between them. In DNA form, the CDR3 reads TGTGCCAGCAGTCCCGGCCGGGATCCTAGCACAGATACGCAGTATTTT. Protein sequence: CASSPGRDPSTDTQYF.

The V call is TRBV6-2 or TRBV6-3, the J call TRBJ2-1; D may be TRBD1 (6 bases). Germline V gene lookup returns CDR1 MNHEY and CDR2 SVGEGT. The CDR3 has 16 residues. Trimming cost V 0 bases and J 4 bases, with 13 bases left between them. CDR3 nucleotides: TGTGCCAGCAGTTACTCCTTCCTCGGACAGTACAATGAGCAGTTCTTC. Its translation: CASSYSFLGQYNEQFF.

The chain employs TRBV30 and TRBJ1-2, with D hard to call. CDR1 is GTSNPN and CDR2 is SVGIG in the germline V gene (reference sequence). The CDR3 totals 16 residues. Trimming shortened V by 0 bases and J by 3 bases, and 17 bases separated the two germline ends. This CDR3 reads CAWSVGYGDSYYGYTF. Here the CDR3 DNA reads TGTGCCTGGAGTGTCGGTTACGGGGATTCTTACTATGGCTACACCTTC.

The chain carries TRBV27 and TRBJ2-3, with D possibly TRBD2 on 6 matching bases. V gave up 2 bases and J gave up 5 bases, with 14 bases separating them. The CDR3 totals 15 residues. Germline CDR1 MNHEY, CDR2 SMNVEV (reference sequence). CDR3 in DNA: TGTGCCAGCAGTTTAATTGGGAGGAGAGGAGATACGCAGTATTTT. It yields the protein CASSLIGRRGDTQYF.

CDR3 region: CSASDGSRTEAFF. In DNA form, the CDR3 reads TGCAGTGCTAGTGACGGATCGCGGACTGAAGCTTTCTTT. The chain combines TRBV20-1 with TRBJ1-1; no firm D call. Trimming stripped 3 bases from V and 5 bases from J, with 13 bases between. This CDR3 has 13 amino acids. Germline lookup yields CDR1 DFQATT and CDR2 SNEGSKA (reference sequence).

V is TRBV30 and J is TRBJ1-5; TRBD1 matches at 7 bases. The germline CDR1 and CDR2 sequences are GTSNPN and SVGIG (reference sequence). The CDR3 extends over 16 amino acids. V lost 1 base, J lost 0 bases, and 6 bases stayed unmatched. The CDR3 DNA reads TGTGCCTGGAGTGCGGGGGACAGTTATAGCAATCAGCCCCAGCATTTT. The encoded protein is CAWSAGDSYSNQPQHF.

V gene TRBV7-3 combines with J gene TRBJ2-2, with D possibly matching TRBD2 (5 bases). Germline CDR1 reads SGHTA; CDR2 reads FQGTGA. The V gene lost 4 bases and the J gene lost 6 bases, with 15 bases spanning the gap. The CDR3 is 15 amino acids. DNA for the CDR3: TGTGCCAGCAGCTCTCGTACTAGTTCGCCCGGGGAGCTGTTTTTT. It translates to CASSSRTSSPGELFF. The full variable domain, in which reference TRBV7-3 and TRBJ2-2 provide the parts outside the CDR3, is GAGVSQTPSNKVTEKGKYVELRCDPISGHTALYWYRQSLGQGPEFLIYFQGTGAADDSGLPNDRFFAVRPEGSVSTLKIQRTERGDSAVYLCASSSRTSSPGELFFGEGSRLTVL.

The chain is built from TRBV19 and TRBJ1-4; the match to TRBD1 covers 7 bases. The CDR3 loop spans 15 amino acids. Germline values: CDR1 LNHDA, CDR2 SQIVND (reference sequence). Trimming at V came to 2 bases and at J to 7 bases, leaving 7 bases not matched to a gene. The CDR3 nucleotides read TGTGCCAGTAGTATAACCAGGGGGGCTGGTGAAAAACTGTTTTTT. Residues: CASSITRGAGEKLFF.

CDR3 DNA: TGCGCCAGCAGCTTGGCCGAACAGCCGCTATCTAACTATGGCTACACCTTC. Its protein product is CASSLAEQPLSNYGYTF. J is TRBJ1-2 and V is TRBV5-1; D call uncertain. CDR1 and CDR2 (germline): SGHRS, YFSETQ. V was cut by 0 bases and J by 0 bases, with 15 bases left in between. CDR3 length: 17 amino acids.

The rearrangement links TRBV6-4 to TRBJ2-1; TRBD2 is a possible D gene (6 bases). With 4 bases removed from V and 1 base from J, the gap between germline ends came to 20 bases. This CDR3 contains 18 residues. Germline V CDR1 and CDR2: MRHNA, SNTAGT. This chain's CDR3 is CASSARSRGVVSYNEQFF. The CDR3 DNA is TGTGCCAGCAGTGCTCGCTCGCGGGGAGTCGTTTCCTACAATGAGCAGTTCTTC.

This clone is categorized as medium-sized. The chain uses TRBV19 and TRBJ1-5; 10 positions match TRBD1. The CDR3 covers 13 residues. V trimming: 10 bases; J trimming: 5 bases; junction bases outside the gene matches: 5. The germline V gene has CDR1 LNHDA and CDR2 SQIVND (reference sequence). CDR3 DNA: TGTGCCACCGCCGGGACAGGGGATCAGCCCCAGCATTTT. It specifies CATAGTGDQPQHF.

V is TRBV7-3 and J is TRBJ1-1; D perhaps matches TRBD1 (5 bases). Germline CDR1 is SGHTA and CDR2 is FQGTGA. This CDR3 region has 13 residues. V lost 2 bases to trimming and J lost 3 bases, with 7 bases between them. The DNA of the CDR3 is TGTGCCAGCAGCTTATGGGGGGACACTGAAGCTTTCTTT. Translation gives CASSLWGDTEAFF. Supplemented by reference TRBV7-3 and TRBJ1-1, the full variable domain reads GAGVSQTPSNKVTEKGKYVELRCDPISGHTALYWYRQSLGQGPEFLIYFQGTGAADDSGLPNDRFFAVRPEGSVSTLKIQRTERGDSAVYLCASSLWGDTEAFFGQGTRLTVV.

The chain combines TRBV7-9 with TRBJ2-2; the D gene is possibly TRBD1 (6 bases). Deletions cut 1 base from V and 5 bases from J, with 23 bases between. CDR1 is SEHNR and CDR2 is FQNEAQ in the germline V gene (reference sequence). The CDR3 has 19 residues. The CDR3 loop reads CASSLESSWGTPITGELFF. The CDR3 DNA sequence: TGTGCCAGCAGCTTAGAAAGTTCGTGGGGGACACCGATTACCGGGGAGCTGTTTTTT.

The chain is built from TRBV19 and TRBJ2-2; D is unresolved. The germline V gene encodes CDR1 LNHDA and CDR2 SQIVND (reference sequence). V lost 8 bases to trimming and J lost 1 base, with 8 bases between them. There are 13 residues in the CDR3. Here the CDR3 reads CASVPQNTGELFF. In DNA, the CDR3 is TGTGCCAGTGTCCCCCAGAACACCGGGGAGCTGTTTTTT.

The chain combines TRBV7-3 with TRBJ1-1, with 9 positions matching TRBD1. V was clipped by 0 bases and J by 2 bases; unmatched bases: 10. CDR1 and CDR2 (germline): SGHTA, FQGTGA. This CDR3 is 18 amino acids long. The CDR3, as DNA: TGTGCCAGCAGCTTAACCCCGTTCCCGGGACAGGGAAACACTGAAGCTTTCTTT. Its translation is CASSLTPFPGQGNTEAFF.

The J gene is TRBJ2-3, the V gene TRBV5-8; D uncertain. V lost 2 bases and J lost 8, with 3 bases in between. The CDR3 spans 10 residues. Germline V CDR1 and CDR2: SGHTS, YDEGEE. CDR3 nucleotide sequence: TGTGCCAGCAGCTTCGGTACGCAGTATTTT. Translation: CASSFGTQYF.

The chain carries TRBV7-9 and TRBJ1-1, with 7 positions matching TRBD1. V lost 2 bases to trimming and J lost 4 bases; unmatched junction nucleotides: 4. Germline CDR1 and CDR2: SEHNR and FQNEAQ (reference sequence). CDR3 length: 14 residues. CDR3 in DNA: TGTGCCAGCAGCTTATACCCAGGGGGCACTGAAGCTTTCTTT. It yields the protein CASSLYPGGTEAFF.

The chain is built from TRBV19 and TRBJ1-5; TRBD1 agrees at 7 bases. Germline values: CDR1 LNHDA, CDR2 SQIVND (reference sequence). There are 15 residues in the CDR3. The ends lost 6 bases at V and 2 bases at J; junction bases unmatched: 7. The CDR3 DNA follows: TGTGCCAGTAGAACAGGGGTTGGGGGCAATCAGCCCCAGCATTTT. This encodes CASRTGVGGNQPQHF.

The gene calls are TRBV15 and TRBJ1-2; D uncertain. Germline V gene sequence: CDR1 LNHNV, CDR2 YYDKDF (reference sequence). Trimming removed 4 bases from V and 0 bases from J, with 9 bases in between. The CDR3 totals 14 residues. The CDR3 DNA is TGTGCCACCAGCATGGATACAGCTAACTATGGCTACACCTTC. Translating gives CATSMDTANYGYTF.

The chain has TRBV11-3 and TRBJ2-1, with D uncertain. V lost 3 bases to trimming and J lost 7 bases, with 28 bases between them. This CDR3 is built from 19 residues. Germline loops: CDR1 SGHNT, CDR2 YENEEA. As DNA, the CDR3 is TGTGCCAGCAGCTTTAGATCGTCATTCGCCCAAACCTCGGTAAATGAGCAGTTCTTC. It yields the protein CASSFRSSFAQTSVNEQFF.

The rearrangement joins TRBV19 to TRBJ1-1, with D possibly being TRBD1 (5 bases). The length of the CDR3 is 16 residues. The V gene lost 4 bases and the J gene lost 3 bases, with 18 bases spanning the gap. Germline V CDR1 and CDR2: LNHDA, SQIVND (reference sequence). CDR3 amino acids: CASSTLGQGMDTEAFF. The CDR3 region has the DNA TGTGCCAGTAGTACCCTAGGACAAGGGATGGACACTGAAGCTTTCTTT.

This sequence joins TRBV2 and TRBJ1-2, with a weak D call TRBD1 (6 bases). The CDR3 has 14 amino acids. Germline assignment: CDR1 SNHLY and CDR2 FYNNEI. V was shortened by 7 bases and J by 4 bases, with 16 bases between the two germline ends. CDR3 amino acids: CASKRGATGYGYTF. The DNA for the CDR3 is TGTGCCAGCAAGCGGGGGGCGACTGGCTATGGCTACACCTTC.

The chain is built from TRBV10-3 and TRBJ1-2; possibly TRBD1 for D (6 bases). The CDR3 is 14 amino acids. The germline V and J ends were trimmed by 0 bases and 8 bases, with 13 bases remaining between them. Per the germline V gene, CDR1 is ENHRY and CDR2 is SYGVKD. This CDR3 reads CAISESGDTRGYTF. As DNA, the CDR3 is TGTGCCATCAGTGAGTCCGGGGACACGAGGGGCTACACCTTC.